These T cell receptor beta chains were read from a single sample in a study of T cell responses to AZD1222 COVID-19 vaccine. This table comes from immunoSEQ multiplex PCR, and its TCRdb copy is limited to in-frame clones, with some not included. The sample has approximately 140,000 clones, around 88% seen once. The sample consisted of peripheral blood, taken on day 0 of AZD1222 vaccination. Source of these receptors: an adult in good health. Both conserved end residues are trimmed from each CDR3. Not every row has a clone size; where given, it reads once, few, many or a size class.

abundance | j_gene | len | v_gene | CDR3aa
NA | TRBJ1-4 | 15 | TRBV4-2 | ASSQGTGDGPSEKLF
NA | TRBJ2-7 | 11 | TRBV9 | ASSGQGAYEQY
NA | TRBJ2-7 | 15 | TRBV28 | ASSPGTSGGPYYEQY
NA | TRBJ2-3 | 12 | TRBV7-9 | ASSPQTGTDTQY
NA | TRBJ1-6 | 13 | TRBV5-6 | ASSSGVFIDSPLH
NA | TRBJ1-5 | 13 | TRBV28 | ASYTGTGWRQPQH
NA | TRBJ1-6 | 13 | TRBV5-1 | ASSVDRGLGSPLH
NA | TRBJ1-2 | 11 | TRBV5-5 | ASSLFGSSGYT
NA | TRBJ1-1 | 9 | TRBV28 | ASSLGREAF
NA | TRBJ1-4 | 12 | TRBV6-5 | ASSRETGAEKLF
once | TRBJ1-1 | 10 | TRBV30 | AWAWVGSKAF
few | TRBJ2-3 | 12 | TRBV19 | ASRGTGSLATQY
NA | TRBJ2-7 | 10 | TRBV4-2 | ASSRKGDEQY
NA | TRBJ1-2 | 10 | TRBV28 | ASRPAPLEYT
few | TRBJ1-2 | 9 | TRBV20-1 | SANSDRHYT
NA | TRBJ2-3 | 13 | TRBV5-8 | ASSRTSGGADTQY
NA | TRBJ1-1 | 11 | TRBV27 | ASRPTRNTEAF
NA | TRBJ1-2 | 14 | TRBV7-2 | ASSLEGRVGAYGYT
NA | TRBJ1-6 | 11 | TRBV19 | ASSTGDGSPLH
NA | TRBJ1-2 | 12 | TRBV16 | ASSLDRVGYGYT
NA | TRBJ1-1 | 12 | TRBV2 | ASRQGPVNTEAF
NA | TRBJ2-5 | 15 | TRBV5-1 | ASSFGGDFGRVKTQY
NA | TRBJ1-2 | 11 | TRBV28 | ASRSGENYGYT
NA | TRBJ1-1 | 12 | TRBV19 | ASRWTGGLTEAF
NA | TRBJ1-3 | 14 | TRBV18 | ASSPLITRGGNTIY
once | TRBJ2-1 | 13 | TRBV27 | ASSSLAGGRNEQF
NA | TRBJ2-3 | 13 | TRBV2 | ASGPLAGLADTQY
NA | TRBJ1-5 | 11 | TRBV30 | AWSVQGNQPQH
NA | TRBJ1-2 | 14 | TRBV24-1 | ATSGRGGLVRRGYT
once | TRBJ2-1 | 14 | TRBV19 | ASSTDLYGTYNEQF
NA | TRBJ1-5 | 12 | TRBV6-5 | ASSFDRHNQPQH
NA | TRBJ2-5 | 10 | TRBV7-8 | ASSSATETQY
NA | TRBJ1-2 | 12 | TRBV11-2 | ASSLPQGARGYT
NA | TRBJ2-5 | 14 | TRBV19 | ASSYGSASGQETQY
NA | TRBJ2-3 | 13 | TRBV18 | ASSPTSGGTDTQY
NA | TRBJ2-5 | 10 | TRBV5-1 | ASSYADETQY
few | TRBJ1-6 | 9 | TRBV2 | ASSGSKPLH
NA | TRBJ1-2 | 11 | TRBV12-3/TRBV12-4 | ASSYAGGYGYT
NA | TRBJ2-5 | 10 | TRBV12-3/TRBV12-4 | ASSQGRGTQY
NA | TRBJ1-2 | 11 | TRBV12-3/TRBV12-4 | ASLPRLGYGYT
NA | TRBJ1-5 | 13 | TRBV5-6 | ASSPGLWGNQPQH
once | TRBJ1-2 | 12 | TRBV28 | ASSFGTGNYGYT
NA | TRBJ1-2 | 11 | TRBV2 | ASTWDRDYGYT
NA | TRBJ2-2 | 13 | TRBV5-5 | ASSRTGTNTGELF
NA | TRBJ2-6 | 14 | TRBV5-4 | ASSLGGASGANVLT
NA | TRBJ1-1 | 13 | TRBV7-3 | ASSLSAGLLTEAF
NA | TRBJ1-2 | 14 | TRBV7-2 | ASSGPGQGAGGGYT
NA | TRBJ1-6 | 11 | TRBV5-6 | ASRIRGNSPLH
NA | TRBJ2-7 | 12 | TRBV19 | ASSMGRNSYEQY
NA | TRBJ1-2 | 11 | TRBV6-5 | ASTQDTRYGYT
NA | TRBJ2-7 | 13 | TRBV6-5 | ASSYSTSGPYEQY
NA | TRBJ2-1 | 9 | TRBV30 | AWSIAHEQF
NA | TRBJ1-5 | 12 | TRBV5-8 | ASSGGPAQGPQH